A single sample is the source of the 14 T cell receptor beta chains below, sequenced in a study of cytomegalovirus exposure and HLA in healthy donors. Researchers ran the PCR with 60 Vbeta and 13 Jbeta primers. TCRdb's copy holds only in-frame clones and misses some; the assay was immunoSEQ multiplex PCR. The sample has under 150,000 clones; around 83% are singletons. Sequenced material: PBMCs. Receptors originate from a girl aged 2-10 years in good health and CMV-seronegative.

V is TRBV5-6 and J is TRBJ1-1, with D perhaps matching TRBD1 (6 bases). The length of the CDR3 is 14 residues. V was pared by 4 bases and J by 9 bases, with 19 bases between. CDR1 is SGHDT, CDR2 YYEEEE, per germline. CDR3 coding DNA: TGTGCCAGCAGCCCTAGGGCGGACAGCCCTAAAGCTTTCTTT. Translated: CASSPRADSPKAFF.

The chain employs TRBV6-5 and TRBJ1-2, with 7 bases identical to TRBD1. Germline CDR1 MNHEY, CDR2 SVGAGI. Trimming cost V 2 bases and J 4 bases; bases outside gene matches: 4. The CDR3 contains 14 residues. The DNA of the CDR3 is TGTGCCAGCAGTTACACCAGGGACAGCTATGGCTACACCTTC. Protein sequence: CASSYTRDSYGYTF.

V usage is TRBV7-3 and J usage is TRBJ1-1; TRBD1 matches 7 bases. CDR1 and CDR2 from the germline V gene are SGHTA and FQGTGA. V was pared by 5 bases and J by 3 bases, with 3 bases of the junction left unmatched. The CDR3 covers 13 residues. The CDR3 protein is CASSQDRYTEAFF. Here the CDR3 DNA reads TGTGCCAGCAGCCAGGACAGGTACACTGAAGCTTTCTTT. Looking up the rest from reference TRBV7-3 and TRBJ1-1 gives the full variable domain: GAGVSQTPSNKVTEKGKYVELRCDPISGHTALYWYRQSLGQGPEFLIYFQGTGAADDSGLPNDRFFAVRPEGSVSTLKIQRTERGDSAVYLCASSQDRYTEAFFGQGTRLTVV.

The CDR3 bases are TGTGCCAGCAGGGACACTCGGGACAGGGGGCCGGACACTGAAGCTTTCTTT. This translates into CASRDTRDRGPDTEAFF. The V call is TRBV7-9, the J call TRBJ1-1, with 12 bases identical to TRBD1. This CDR3 is built from 17 residues. Per germline, CDR1 SEHNR and CDR2 FQNEAQ (reference sequence). Trimming cost V 6 bases and J 3 bases; bases outside gene matches: 11.

The CDR3 loop is CASRYRVFREKLFF. CDR3 sequence (DNA): TGTGCCAGCAGGTACAGGGTCTTTAGGGAAAAACTGTTTTTT. The J gene is TRBJ1-4, the V gene TRBV9, with a tentative D call TRBD1 (6 bases). Germline V gene data show CDR1 as SGDLS and CDR2 as YYNGEE. The CDR3 has 14 amino acids. V was shortened by 5 bases and J by 8 bases, with 16 bases between the two germline ends.

The chain recombines TRBV20-1 with TRBJ2-7; TRBD1 might be the D (7 bases). This CDR3 has 11 residues. Germline V CDR1 and CDR2: DFQATT, SNEGSKA (reference sequence). The germline V and J ends were trimmed by 8 bases and 10 bases, with 18 bases remaining between them. The CDR3 loop is CSPQGGIDQYF. The DNA for the CDR3 is TGCAGTCCGCAGGGGGGTATCGACCAGTACTTC.

The gene calls are TRBV7-2 and TRBJ2-1; the D gene is possibly TRBD2 (5 bases). V was trimmed by 2 bases and J by 9 bases, leaving 14 bases between them. Germline V gene data show CDR1 as SGHTA and CDR2 as FQGNSA. CDR3 length: 14 amino acids. CDR3 region: CASSLFPAEGEQFF. For the CDR3, the DNA is TGTGCCAGCAGCTTATTCCCCGCTGAGGGTGAGCAGTTCTTC.

The V call is TRBV7-2, the J call TRBJ2-7, with a tentative D call TRBD1 (5 bases). Germline-derived CDR1 and CDR2 are SGHTA and FQGNSA. V was shortened by 4 bases and J by 3 bases, with 10 bases between the two germline ends. The CDR3 is made up of 13 amino acids. The CDR3 loop reads CASSSHRFYEQYF. CDR3 DNA: TGTGCCAGCAGCTCCCACAGGTTCTACGAGCAGTACTTC.

The chain uses TRBV6-1 and TRBJ1-1; D uncertain. Looked up from germline, CDR1 is MNHNS and CDR2 is SASEGT. Trimming left V 8 bases short and J 3 bases short, with 10 bases between. The CDR3 contains 12 residues. This chain's CDR3 is CASAKRYTEAFF. The CDR3 nucleotides are TGTGCCAGCGCTAAGCGTTACACTGAAGCTTTCTTT.

In this sample, this clone turned up once. V gene TRBV18 combines with J gene TRBJ2-5, with 12 bases matching TRBD2. The germline V gene has CDR1 KGHSH and CDR2 LQKENI. The CDR3 is made up of 14 amino acids. The V gene end was trimmed by 4 bases and the J gene end by 3 bases; junction bases not matched to a gene: 0. The CDR3: CASSRLAGEETQYF. CDR3 coding DNA: TGTGCCAGCTCACGACTAGCGGGAGAAGAGACCCAGTACTTC.

V usage is TRBV21-1 and J usage is TRBJ1-2. TRBV21-1 is a pseudogene. The CDR3 is 15 amino acids. CDR3 in amino acids: CASSVRIFRVYGYTF. The CDR3, as DNA: TGTGCCAGCAGCGTACGAATCTTTCGGGTTTATGGCTACACCTTC.

CDR3 loop: CAWSVPRTSSTGELFF. Written as DNA, the CDR3 is TGTGCCTGGAGTGTACCCCGGACTTCAAGCACCGGGGAGCTGTTTTTT. This rearrangement joins TRBV30 to TRBJ2-2; a possible D gene is TRBD2 (5 bases). CDR1 and CDR2 (germline): GTSNPN, SVGIG (reference sequence). V lost 0 bases and J 4 bases, leaving 15 bases between the germline ends. The CDR3 covers 16 residues.

The rearrangement uses TRBV5-6 and TRBJ2-1, with D perhaps TRBD2 (5 bases). This CDR3 has 13 amino acids. Germline V lookup: CDR1 SGHDT, CDR2 YYEEEE. The germline V and J ends were trimmed by 0 bases and 9 bases, with 10 bases remaining between them. The CDR3 nucleotides read TGTGCCAGCAGCTTGGGGCTAGCTAGTGAGCAGTTCTTC. Amino acids: CASSLGLASEQFF.

The V gene is TRBV6-5, the J gene TRBJ1-1, with a tentative D call TRBD1 (6 bases). The V end lost 7 bases, the J end lost 1 base, and 10 bases lay between the germline ends. The V gene's germline CDR1 is MNHEY and CDR2 SVGAGI. CDR3 length: 13 amino acids. The CDR3: CASMGAENTEAFF. CDR3 in DNA: TGTGCCAGCATGGGGGCGGAGAACACTGAAGCTTTCTTT.